Presented here are 26 T cell receptor beta chains from one specimen sequenced in a study of regulatory T cells in long-lasting Graves disease (dated by TCRdb to about 2021). Libraries came from multiplex PCR. The listed sequencing device is Illumina HiSeq 4000. iRepertoire HTBI primers and Arm-PCR amplification of CDR3 regions were used to construct TCR beta libraries. In TCRdb, the public reads were trimmed at Q25 with fastp and aligned with MiXCR, with productive beta chains retained. Identical CDR3 proteins give one entry, which carries the most common genes and DNA. The sample data list a few hundred thousand distinct CDR3 sequences, and about 15% of these were observed just once. The ten largest clones add up to about 8.3% of the sample. In the paper's terms, the time point label means: newly diagnosed GD, antithyroid drugs for less than 3 months. RNA was extracted from PBMCs in TRIzol for both TCR sequencing and RNA sequencing.

A further study also used this sample, focusing on T cells in Graves' hyperthyroidism and ophthalmopathy.

This specimen was peripheral blood mononuclear cells (PBMCs), taken at new diagnosis, from a patient treated with antithyroid drugs. The receptors here all came from a woman aged 40 to 50 with Graves disease. Donor details come from another sample of the same person, matched by shared clones.

This clonotype was seen ten or more times. The CDR3 bases are TGCGCCAGCAGTCTATTACAGGGGGGTACTGAAGCTTTCTTT. Its protein product is CASSLLQGGTEAFF. This rearrangement joins TRBV5-1 to TRBJ1-1, with TRBD1 identical over 8 bases. The germline V gene has CDR1 SGHRS and CDR2 YFSETQ. The CDR3 sequence is 14 residues long. Trimming cost V 5 bases and J 5 bases; bases outside gene matches: 8.

The chain has TRBV28 and TRBJ2-7, with 12 bases aligning to TRBD2. This CDR3 contains 16 residues. Germline CDR1 reads MDHEN; CDR2 reads SYDVKM. J gave up 0 bases and V 6 bases, and 6 bases lay outside the gene matches. The CDR3 protein is CASRPTSGRSSYEQYF. The CDR3 DNA sequence: TGTGCCAGCAGGCCCACTAGCGGGAGGAGCTCCTACGAGCAGTACTTC.

The V call is TRBV4-2, the J call TRBJ2-2; D gene ambiguous. V dropped 6 bases and J dropped 9 bases, with 8 bases sitting between them. The CDR3 has 11 residues. In germline, CDR1 is LGHNA, CDR2 YNFKEQ. CDR3 loop: CASSAGWELFF. The CDR3 nucleotides read TGTGCCAGCAGTGCCGGCTGGGAGCTGTTTTTT.

This clonotype was recorded many times. This chain links TRBV12-3 or TRBV12-4 with TRBJ2-1, with TRBD2 identical over 7 bases. J gave up 0 bases and V 5 bases, and 7 bases lay outside the gene matches. CDR3 size: 16 residues. The CDR3 reads CASSAAGRVSYNEQFF. The CDR3 DNA is TGTGCCAGCAGTGCAGCGGGACGGGTCTCCTACAATGAGCAGTTCTTC.

The sample holds a few counts of this clonotype. The chain has TRBV5-1 and TRBJ1-1; D perhaps matches TRBD1 (5 bases). The CDR3 consists of 13 residues. The germline CDR1 and CDR2 sequences are SGHRS and YFSETQ. Trimming removed 0 bases from V and 6 bases from J, with 9 bases in between. The CDR3 loop is CASSLGGASEAFF. The CDR3 coding sequence is TGCGCCAGCAGCTTGGGCGGGGCTTCTGAAGCTTTCTTT.

A few counts support this clonotype. The rearrangement joins TRBV20-1 to TRBJ2-3; TRBD2 agrees at 15 bases. The V gene end was trimmed by 4 bases and the J gene end by 2 bases; junction bases not matched to a gene: 7. Germline V gives CDR1 DFQATT, CDR2 SNEGSKA (reference sequence). There are 17 residues in the CDR3. CDR3 region: CSATGLAGGANTDTQYF. DNA of the CDR3: TGCAGTGCTACCGGACTAGCGGGAGGGGCGAACACAGATACGCAGTATTTT.

The genes are TRBV5-1 and TRBJ2-6; D is tentatively TRBD1 or TRBD2 (6 bases each). The germline V gene encodes CDR1 SGHRS and CDR2 YFSETQ. Trimming took 3 bases from V and 3 from J, leaving 22 bases between them. This CDR3 spans 19 amino acids. This CDR3 reads CASSSPGEAQGNGANVLTF. The CDR3 DNA sequence: TGCGCCAGCAGCTCCCCGGGGGAAGCTCAGGGGAATGGGGCCAACGTCCTGACTTTC.

In nucleotides, the CDR3 is TGTGCCACGGGAGACACCGACCCAGATACGCAGTATTTT. Protein: CATGDTDPDTQYF. The chain recombines TRBV24-1 with TRBJ2-3, with D possibly matching TRBD2 (5 bases). Germline CDR1 KGHDR, CDR2 SFDVKD. Between the trimmed V and J ends, which lost 10 bases and 4 bases, there was a span of 14 bases. This CDR3 has 13 residues.

The table lists this clonotype with many counts. In DNA, the CDR3 is TGTGCCAGCAGCTTTTCGCTAGCGGGAAATACGCAGTATTTT. This sequence encodes CASSFSLAGNTQYF. The rearrangement links TRBV11-2 to TRBJ2-3, with 9 bases aligning to TRBD2. This CDR3 comprises 14 residues. The germline CDR1 and CDR2 sequences are SGHAT and FQNNGV. Trimming removed 3 bases from V and 7 bases from J; junction bases left unmatched: 5.

This clonotype was seen many times. The chain carries TRBV20-1 and TRBJ2-7; D is uncertain. Germline-derived CDR1 and CDR2 are DFQATT and SNEGSKA (reference sequence). The V end was cut by 6 bases, the J end by 0 bases, with 12 bases between. The CDR3 spans 13 residues. In nucleotides, the CDR3 is TGCAGTGCCCCGACGGTCGACTCCTACGAGCAGTACTTC. As protein: CSAPTVDSYEQYF.

This clonotype showed up many times. This sequence joins TRBV29-1 and TRBJ2-3; TRBD2 matches at 7 bases. The CDR3 runs 14 residues. In germline, CDR1 is SQVTM, CDR2 ANQGSEA. V lost 5 bases and J lost 2; bases outside the gene matches: 7. CDR3 DNA sequence: TGCAGCGTTTGGGCTAGCGGCTTCACAGATACGCAGTATTTT. It codes for CSVWASGFTDTQYF.

This clonotype came up many times. The rearrangement links TRBV7-9 to TRBJ1-2; no firm D call. This CDR3 comprises 13 residues. CDR1 SEHNR and CDR2 FQNEAQ come from the germline V gene (reference sequence). The V gene lost 7 bases and the J gene lost 8 bases, with 17 bases spanning the gap. CDR3: CASTSYRQEGYTF. DNA for the CDR3: TGTGCCAGCACCTCCTACCGGCAGGAGGGCTACACCTTC.

This clonotype appeared many times. The chain carries TRBV20-1 and TRBJ1-4; D uncertain. There are 14 residues in the CDR3. The germline CDR1 and CDR2 sequences are DFQATT and SNEGSKA (reference sequence). Trimming cost V 0 bases and J 8 bases, with 13 bases left between them. DNA for the CDR3: TGCAGTGCTAGAGATCGGAGGGTAGGGGAAAAACTGTTTTTT. This translates into CSARDRRVGEKLFF.

V usage is TRBV2 and J usage is TRBJ2-6; D unresolved. Between the trimmed V and J ends, which lost 9 bases and 2 bases, there was a span of 11 bases. The germline V gene encodes CDR1 SNHLY and CDR2 FYNNEI. This CDR3 has 14 residues. CDR3 nucleotides: TGTGCCAGTGGAAAGGGCGCTGGGGCCAACGTCCTGACTTTC. This sequence encodes CASGKGAGANVLTF.

The CDR3 sequence: CSATVNTGELFF. The DNA of the CDR3 is TGCAGTGCTACGGTTAACACCGGGGAGCTGTTTTTT. The V call is TRBV20-1, the J call TRBJ2-2; the D is unclear. The germline V gene encodes CDR1 DFQATT and CDR2 SNEGSKA (reference sequence). Trimming stripped 4 bases from V and 2 bases from J, with 5 bases between. The CDR3 totals 12 residues.

This clonotype was seen repeatedly, ten times or more. This chain connects TRBV5-4 to TRBJ2-3; D may correspond to TRBD1 or TRBD2 (5 bases each). The V gene lost 1 base and the J gene lost 4 bases, with 13 bases spanning the gap. The CDR3 extends over 15 amino acids. Looked up from germline, CDR1 is SGHNT and CDR2 is YYREEE (reference sequence). The CDR3 DNA follows: TGTGCCAGCAGCTTGCCAGGCTGGGGGTCAGATACGCAGTATTTT. Its translation is CASSLPGWGSDTQYF.

This clonotype was counted ten times or more. The V and J genes are TRBV10-3 and TRBJ1-4; possible D gene TRBD1, 6 bases. Trimming cost V 2 bases and J 8 bases, with 15 bases left between them. This CDR3 contains 15 residues. Germline loops: CDR1 ENHRY, CDR2 SYGVKD. The CDR3 sequence is CAISERQAKGEKLFF. CDR3 DNA sequence: TGTGCCATCAGTGAGCGACAGGCCAAGGGGGAAAAACTGTTTTTT.

The sample holds many counts of this clonotype. This chain connects TRBV12-3 or TRBV12-4 to TRBJ2-3, with TRBD1 identical over 7 bases. The CDR3 totals 17 residues. After removal of 3 bases from V and 2 bases from J, the junction contained 11 bases not matched to a gene. CDR3 in amino acids: CASSFNQGGLPTDTQYF. The CDR3 DNA reads TGTGCCAGCAGTTTTAATCAAGGGGGCCTCCCCACAGATACGCAGTATTTT.

Ten or more counts support this clonotype. The chain joins TRBV27 to TRBJ1-1, with D hard to call. The CDR3 runs to 14 residues. V lost 6 bases, J lost 2 bases, and 13 bases lay in between. Germline CDR1 reads MNHEY; CDR2 reads SMNVEV (reference sequence). The CDR3 spells CASSPIGANTEAFF. CDR3 coding DNA: TGTGCCAGCAGCCCAATTGGCGCAAACACTGAAGCTTTCTTT.

This clonotype was recorded at least ten times. The rearrangement joins TRBV27 to TRBJ2-1, with 7 bases identical to TRBD1. The CDR3 contains 13 residues. V gave up 6 bases and J gave up 9 bases; unmatched junction bases: 8. Germline V gene lookup returns CDR1 MNHEY and CDR2 SMNVEV (reference sequence). CDR3 region: CASRPQQGSEQFF. Here the CDR3 DNA reads TGTGCCAGCAGGCCTCAACAGGGGTCTGAGCAGTTCTTC.

This clonotype was detected only once. Since a much larger clone is just one base distant, this may be a read error. The chain recombines TRBV5-1 with TRBJ2-1; the D gene is possibly TRBD2 (6 bases). The CDR3 runs to 16 residues. Germline V CDR1 and CDR2: SGHRS, YFSETQ. V was cut by 3 bases and J by 0 bases, with 13 bases left in between. The DNA for the CDR3 is TGCGCCAGCAGCTCCGGGACTCGGAGCTCCTACAATGAGCAGTTCTTC. It yields the protein CASSSGTRSSYNEQFF.

Concerning this clonotype: A read error is likely, as this CDR3 ends without the conserved phenylalanine or tryptophan. The V and J genes are TRBV5-4 and TRBJ2-5, with D unresolved. Germline values: CDR1 SGHNT, CDR2 YYREEE (reference sequence). With 2 bases removed from V and 3 bases from J, the gap between germline ends came to 11 bases. The CDR3 contains 14 residues. CDR3 loop: CASSFSLGKETQYS. DNA for the CDR3: TGTGCCAGCAGCTTTAGTTTAGGGAAAGAGACCCAGTACTCC.

This clonotype was picked up many times. The chain links TRBV2 to TRBJ2-2, with 8 bases identical to TRBD1. The V segment lost 4 bases and the J segment 6 bases; nucleotides outside the gene matches: 4. From germline, CDR1 is SNHLY and CDR2 FYNNEI. The CDR3 consists of 14 residues. The CDR3 nucleotides are TGTGCCAGCAGTGGAGGCAGGGGGCCCGGGGAGCTGTTTTTT. The encoded protein is CASSGGRGPGELFF.

This clonotype came up a few times. Being one base from a much bigger clone, this may be a read error. J is TRBJ2-2 and V is TRBV10-3, with D possibly being TRBD1 or TRBD2 (7 bases each). The length of the CDR3 is 18 residues. The germline gives CDR1 ENHRY, CDR2 SYGVKD. In DNA form, the CDR3 reads TGTGCCATCGGTGAGCGGGACAGTAAGAGTTCTAACACCGGGGAGCTGTTTTTT. Its protein product is CAIGERDSKSSNTGELFF.

This clonotype was found many times. This rearrangement joins TRBV20-1 to TRBJ1-1; unclear D gene. With 0 bases removed from V and 1 base from J, the gap between germline ends came to 9 bases. The CDR3 loop spans 14 amino acids. Germline values: CDR1 DFQATT, CDR2 SNEGSKA (reference sequence). The CDR3 nucleotides read TGCAGTGCTAGAGATCGGCGGACGAACACTGAAGCTTTCTTT. Protein product: CSARDRRTNTEAFF.

This clonotype was seen ten or more times. The chain is built from TRBV5-1 and TRBJ1-1; a possible D gene is TRBD1 (5 bases). This CDR3 has 13 amino acids. V lost 3 bases and J 3 bases, leaving 9 bases between the germline ends. Germline CDR1 SGHRS, CDR2 YFSETQ. The CDR3 nucleotides read TGCGCCAGCAGCTCGGGGACGGACACTGAAGCTTTCTTT. Translating gives CASSSGTDTEAFF.